The clone carrying this T cell receptor beta chain appeared many times. Trimming shortened V by 4 bases and J by 0 bases, and 7 bases separated the two germline ends. The CDR3 is 15 amino acids. From germline, CDR1 is MNHEY and CDR2 SMNVEV (reference sequence). These data are taken from a study of regulatory T cells in long-lasting Graves disease. Time point denoted: newly diagnosed GD, antithyroid drugs for less than 3 months. Researchers made the TCR library from RNA that was extracted from PBMCs. According to the study, TCR beta libraries were built with iRepertoire HTBI primers and CDR3-region Arm-PCR. MiXCR was run by TCRdb on the multiplex PCR reads, yielding one entry per CDR3 protein. In the table there are 410,000 or so distinct CDR3 sequences, approximately 15% of which are singletons. The sample was also reused in another study, on T cells in Graves' hyperthyroidism and ophthalmopathy.

The source was peripheral blood mononuclear cells (PBMCs), collected at new diagnosis, from a patient treated with antithyroid drugs. The sequence derives from a woman between 25 and 40 years old with Graves disease. The V gene is TRBV27, the J gene TRBJ1-6; D not certain. For the CDR3, the DNA is TGTGCCAGCAGTTCGGTCGACTCCTATAATTCACCCCTCCACTTT. Its translation is CASSSVDSYNSPLHF.